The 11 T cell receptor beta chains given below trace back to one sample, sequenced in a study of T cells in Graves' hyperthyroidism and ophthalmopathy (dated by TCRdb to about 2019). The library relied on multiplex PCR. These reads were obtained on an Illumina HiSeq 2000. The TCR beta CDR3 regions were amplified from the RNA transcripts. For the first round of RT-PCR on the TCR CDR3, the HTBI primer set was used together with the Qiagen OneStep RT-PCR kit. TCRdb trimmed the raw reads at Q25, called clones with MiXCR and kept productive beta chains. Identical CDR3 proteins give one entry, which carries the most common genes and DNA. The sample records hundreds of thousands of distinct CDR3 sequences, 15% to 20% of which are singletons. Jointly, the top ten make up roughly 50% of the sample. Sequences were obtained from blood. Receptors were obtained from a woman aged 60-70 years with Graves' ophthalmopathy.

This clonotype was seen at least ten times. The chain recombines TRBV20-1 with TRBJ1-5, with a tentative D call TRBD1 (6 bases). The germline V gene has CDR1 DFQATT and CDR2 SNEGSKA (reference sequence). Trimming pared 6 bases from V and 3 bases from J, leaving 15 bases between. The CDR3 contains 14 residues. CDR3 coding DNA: TGCAGTGCCGCCCAGGGGACATACAATCAGCCCCAGCATTTT. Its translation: CSAAQGTYNQPQHF.

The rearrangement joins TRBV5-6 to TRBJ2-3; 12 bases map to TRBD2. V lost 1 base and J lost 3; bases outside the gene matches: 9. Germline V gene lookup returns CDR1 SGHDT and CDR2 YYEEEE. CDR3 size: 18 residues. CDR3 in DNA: TGTGCCAGCAGCTTGTTCGGGGCGACTAGCGGGAGTACAGATACGCAGTATTTT. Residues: CASSLFGATSGSTDTQYF.

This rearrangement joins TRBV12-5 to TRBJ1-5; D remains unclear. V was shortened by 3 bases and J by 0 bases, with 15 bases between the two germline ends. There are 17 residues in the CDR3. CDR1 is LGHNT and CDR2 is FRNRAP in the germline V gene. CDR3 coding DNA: TGTGCTAGTGGTTTCCTACAGAGCGTAGATAGCAATCAGCCCCAGCATTTT. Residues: CASGFLQSVDSNQPQHF.

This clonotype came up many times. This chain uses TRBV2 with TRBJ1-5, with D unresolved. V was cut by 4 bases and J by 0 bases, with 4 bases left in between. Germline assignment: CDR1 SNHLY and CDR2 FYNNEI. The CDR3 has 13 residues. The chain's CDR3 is CASSAASNQPQHF. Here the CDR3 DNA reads TGTGCCAGCAGTGCGGCTAGCAATCAGCCCCAGCATTTT. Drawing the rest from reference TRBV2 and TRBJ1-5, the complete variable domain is EPEVTQTPSHQVTQMGQEVILRCVPISNHLYFYWYRQILGQKVEFLVSFYNNEISEKSEIFDDQFSVERPDGSNFTLKIRSTKLEDSAMYFCASSAASNQPQHFGDGTRLSIL.

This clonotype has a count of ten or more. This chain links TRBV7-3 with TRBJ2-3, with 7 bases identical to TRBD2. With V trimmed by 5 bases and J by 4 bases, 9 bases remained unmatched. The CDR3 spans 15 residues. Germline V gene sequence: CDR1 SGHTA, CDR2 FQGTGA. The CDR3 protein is CASSTTSFLSDTQYF. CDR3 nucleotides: TGTGCCAGCAGCACGACTAGCTTTCTCTCAGATACGCAGTATTTT.

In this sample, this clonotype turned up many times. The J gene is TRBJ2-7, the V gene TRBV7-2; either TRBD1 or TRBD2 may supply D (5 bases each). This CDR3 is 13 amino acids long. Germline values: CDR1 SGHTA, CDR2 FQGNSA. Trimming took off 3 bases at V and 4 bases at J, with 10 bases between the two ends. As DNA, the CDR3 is TGTGCCAGCAGCTTGGGGGACCAATACGAGCAGTACTTC. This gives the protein CASSLGDQYEQYF.

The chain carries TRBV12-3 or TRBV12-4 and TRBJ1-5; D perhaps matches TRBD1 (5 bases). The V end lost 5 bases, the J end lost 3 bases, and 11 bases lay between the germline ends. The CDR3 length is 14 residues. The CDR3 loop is CASSAPGPNQPQHF. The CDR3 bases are TGTGCCAGCAGTGCGCCGGGACCCAATCAGCCCCAGCATTTT.

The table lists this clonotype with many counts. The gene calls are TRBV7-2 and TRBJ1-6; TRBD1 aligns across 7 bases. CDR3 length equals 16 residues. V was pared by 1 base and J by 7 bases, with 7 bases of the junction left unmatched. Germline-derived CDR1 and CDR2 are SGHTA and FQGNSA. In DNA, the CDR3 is TGTGCCAGCAGCTTAGTGGTGGGGGGACAGAATTCACCCCTCCACTTT. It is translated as CASSLVVGGQNSPLHF.

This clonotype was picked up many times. In DNA form, the CDR3 reads TGCAGTGCTATCCTCACTGCCGGGAACATTCAGTACTTC. Protein sequence: CSAILTAGNIQYF. The rearrangement joins TRBV20-1 to TRBJ2-4; no definite D call. The germline CDR1 and CDR2 sequences are DFQATT and SNEGSKA (reference sequence). The V end lost 4 bases, the J end lost 7 bases, and 14 bases lay between the germline ends. CDR3 length: 13 amino acids.

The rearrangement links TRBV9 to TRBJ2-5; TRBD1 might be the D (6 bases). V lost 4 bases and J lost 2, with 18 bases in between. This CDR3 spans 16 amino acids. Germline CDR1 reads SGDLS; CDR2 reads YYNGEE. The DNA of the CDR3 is TGTGCCAGCAGCCCATTGGGGGCAGGGAAACAAGAGACCCAGTACTTC. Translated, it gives CASSPLGAGKQETQYF.

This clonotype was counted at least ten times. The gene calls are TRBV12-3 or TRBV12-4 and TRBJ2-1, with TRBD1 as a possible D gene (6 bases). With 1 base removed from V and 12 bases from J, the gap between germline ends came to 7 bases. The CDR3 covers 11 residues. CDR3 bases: TGTGCCAGCAGTTTAGTCAGGGGGCAGTTCTTC. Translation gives CASSLVRGQFF.